These 27 T cell receptor beta chains share one sample of origin, sequenced in a study of blood T cell repertoires in COVID-19. The method was immunoSEQ multiplex PCR; TCRdb's version includes in-frame clones alone and lacks a portion of them. Of about 92,000 clones detected, roughly 87% appear once; the ten largest clones hold 18%. Material for sequencing was peripheral blood. Receptors originate from an older woman with COVID-19, enrolled during active disease.

The V call is TRBV5-1, the J call TRBJ2-7; the match to TRBD1 covers 12 bases. Germline CDR1 reads SGHRS; CDR2 reads YFSETQ. The junction had 2 bases not matched to a gene; V was cut back by 3 bases and J by 4 bases. The length of the CDR3 is 14 residues. CDR3 sequence (DNA): TGCGCCAGCAGCTGGGACAGGGGGCCTTACGAGCAGTACTTC. Encoded protein: CASSWDRGPYEQYF.

The chain joins TRBV5-8 to TRBJ2-2; maybe TRBD1 (5 bases). Trimming cost V 0 bases and J 5 bases, with 14 bases left between them. This CDR3 has 16 amino acids. CDR1 and CDR2 from the germline V gene are SGHTS and YDEGEE. CDR3 region: CASSLGQGYVTGELFF. DNA for the CDR3: TGTGCCAGCAGCTTGGGGCAGGGCTACGTTACCGGGGAGCTGTTTTTT. Looking up the rest from reference TRBV5-8 and TRBJ2-2 gives the full variable domain: EAGVTQSPTHLIKTRGQQATLRCSPISGHTSVYWYQQALGLGLQFLLWYDEGEERNRGNFPPRFSGRQFPNYSSELNVNALELEDSALYLCASSLGQGYVTGELFFGEGSRLTVL.

The chain recombines TRBV4-2 with TRBJ2-7, with 7 bases fitting TRBD2. V lost 4 bases, J lost 5 bases, and 2 bases stayed unmatched. The CDR3 length is 12 residues. Germline CDR1 and CDR2: LGHNA and YNFKEQ. The CDR3 coding sequence is TGTGCCAGCAGCCCCAGCGGGGACGAGCAGTACTTC. This encodes CASSPSGDEQYF.

The chain recombines TRBV27 with TRBJ2-3; 7 nucleotides match TRBD2. V gave up 3 bases and J gave up 0 bases; unmatched junction bases: 6. Germline lookup yields CDR1 MNHEY and CDR2 SMNVEV (reference sequence). This CDR3 has 16 amino acids. CDR3 sequence reads: CASSFRGVASTDTQYF. The CDR3 coding sequence is TGTGCCAGCAGTTTCCGGGGGGTCGCTAGCACAGATACGCAGTATTTT.

The V call is TRBV12-3 or TRBV12-4, the J call TRBJ1-2, with 7 bases identical to TRBD1. There are 10 residues in the CDR3. The V and J ends lost 9 bases and 8 bases, in that order; junction bases with no gene match: 3. CDR3 in DNA: TGTGCCAGGGGGGACAGAGGCTACACCTTC. Its protein is CARGDRGYTF.

CDR3 loop: CATSREGAATDTQYF. The CDR3 bases are TGTGCCACCAGCAGAGAGGGGGCCGCCACAGATACGCAGTATTTT. The V call is TRBV15, the J call TRBJ2-3, with D possibly being TRBD1 (6 bases). Germline V lookup: CDR1 LNHNV, CDR2 YYDKDF (reference sequence). The CDR3 totals 15 residues. V lost 0 bases to trimming and J lost 2 bases, with 9 bases between them.

V usage is TRBV6-2 or TRBV6-3 and J usage is TRBJ1-2; 10 nucleotides align to TRBD1. This CDR3 comprises 14 residues. CDR1 is MNHEY, CDR2 SVGEGT, per germline. J gave up 2 bases and V 7 bases, and 4 bases lay outside the gene matches. CDR3 in DNA: TGTGCCAGCACCCCGGGACAGGGGAACTATGGCTACACCTTC. Translating gives CASTPGQGNYGYTF.

The chain carries TRBV7-3 and TRBJ1-6, with D hard to call. The V and J ends lost 0 bases and 9 bases respectively, with 12 bases between them. Looked up from germline, CDR1 is SGHTA and CDR2 is FQGTGA. This CDR3 contains 15 residues. CDR3 in amino acids: CASSLTTYDGSPLHF. CDR3 in DNA: TGTGCCAGCAGCTTAACCACCTACGATGGTTCACCCCTCCACTTT.

The chain joins TRBV4-1 to TRBJ2-7, with D possibly matching TRBD1 (5 bases). Germline values: CDR1 MGHRA, CDR2 YSYEKL. This CDR3 region has 13 residues. V lost 3 bases and J 4 bases, leaving 10 bases between the germline ends. The DNA for the CDR3 is TGCGCCAGCAGCCATCCCCAGGGTTACGAGCAGTACTTC. It translates to CASSHPQGYEQYF.

The CDR3 DNA reads TGTGCCAGCAGCCTGCGTGAAGGGGGCGTGAACACTGAAGCTTTCTTT. Protein sequence: CASSLREGGVNTEAFF. V and J are TRBV6-2 or TRBV6-3 and TRBJ1-1; 7 nucleotides match TRBD1. Germline trimming cut 6 bases from V and 0 bases from J; bases unmatched to any gene: 10. Germline V gene lookup returns CDR1 MNHEY and CDR2 SVGEGT. This CDR3 is 16 amino acids long.

The chain joins TRBV18 to TRBJ2-5; 7 nucleotides agree with TRBD1. Trimming took 3 bases from V and 5 from J; bases not matched to a gene: 3. The CDR3 has 13 residues. CDR1 and CDR2 (germline): KGHSH, LQKENI. The DNA for the CDR3 is TGTGCCAGCTCACCTACAGGGGTGGAGACCCAGTACTTC. Translated: CASSPTGVETQYF.

This sequence joins TRBV20-1 and TRBJ1-5; D gene ambiguous. This CDR3 is built from 13 residues. Per the germline V gene, CDR1 is DFQATT and CDR2 is SNEGSKA (reference sequence). Trimming shortened V by 3 bases and J by 5 bases, and 11 bases separated the two germline ends. The CDR3 loop reads CSASSTAHQPQHF. The CDR3 DNA follows: TGCAGTGCTAGTTCAACAGCTCATCAGCCCCAGCATTTT.

This sequence joins TRBV24-1 and TRBJ1-2; a weak D match, TRBD1 (5 bases). The CDR3 sequence is 13 residues long. CDR1 is KGHDR and CDR2 is SFDVKD in the germline V gene. V dropped 5 bases and J dropped 8 bases, with 14 bases sitting between them. The CDR3 DNA sequence: TGTGCCACCAGTGGAATCCCAGGGCACGGCTACACCTTC. Residues: CATSGIPGHGYTF.

The chain recombines TRBV18 with TRBJ2-5, with TRBD2 as a possible D gene (5 bases). The length of the CDR3 is 12 residues. V lost 2 bases and J lost 5, with 6 bases in between. From germline, CDR1 is KGHSH and CDR2 LQKENI. The CDR3 here is CASSPGEETQYF. CDR3 coding DNA: TGTGCCAGCTCACCAGGGGAGGAGACCCAGTACTTC.

This clone has only a few counts. The CDR3 nucleotides are TGTGCCAGCAGCCTGGGTACAGGTCAGCCCCAGCATTTT. As protein: CASSLGTGQPQHF. The V and J genes are TRBV3-1 (or the pseudogene TRBV3-2) and TRBJ1-5; TRBD1 might be the D (5 bases). CDR3 length: 13 amino acids. Germline V CDR1 and CDR2: LGHDT, YNNKEL (reference sequence). V was pared by 4 bases and J by 6 bases, with 10 bases between.

This rearrangement joins TRBV12-5 to TRBJ1-5; D not certain. This CDR3 spans 13 amino acids. Germline CDR1 is LGHNT and CDR2 is FRNRAP. V lost 5 bases and J lost 4, with 9 bases in between. The CDR3 DNA reads as TGTGCTAGTGGTCCAGCGAGGAATCAGCCCCAGCATTTT. It translates to CASGPARNQPQHF.

This clone was recorded a few times. The chain employs TRBV3-1 (or the pseudogene TRBV3-2) and TRBJ1-6, with 7 bases aligning to TRBD1. The CDR3 sequence is 15 residues long. In germline, CDR1 is LGHDT, CDR2 YNNKEL (reference sequence). After removal of 1 base from V and 9 bases from J, the junction contained 6 bases not matched to a gene. CDR3 loop: CASSQAQGVASPLHF. CDR3 nucleotides: TGTGCCAGCAGCCAAGCCCAGGGGGTTGCTTCACCCCTCCACTTT.

The gene calls are TRBV10-3 and TRBJ2-7, with TRBD1 as a possible D gene (6 bases). CDR1 is ENHRY, CDR2 SYGVKD, per germline. The CDR3 is 12 amino acids. V was shortened by 4 bases and J by 3 bases, with 7 bases between the two germline ends. The CDR3 nucleotides are TGTGCCATCAGTGGGGACAACTACGAGCAGTACTTC. Its translation is CAISGDNYEQYF.

The chain has TRBV19 and TRBJ1-1; D unresolved. Germline V lookup: CDR1 LNHDA, CDR2 SQIVND (reference sequence). This CDR3 comprises 13 residues. V lost 5 bases and J lost 0, with 7 bases in between. The chain's CDR3 is CASSLSMNTEAFF. CDR3 nucleotide sequence: TGTGCCAGTAGTCTTAGTATGAACACTGAAGCTTTCTTT.

The genes are TRBV7-2 and TRBJ1-2; D is perhaps TRBD1 (6 bases). Germline CDR1 reads SGHTA; CDR2 reads FQGNSA. This CDR3 comprises 15 residues. Trimming removed 2 bases from V and 0 bases from J, with 10 bases in between. This chain's CDR3 is CASSLTGLANYGYTF. The CDR3, as DNA: TGTGCCAGCAGCTTAACAGGGCTTGCTAACTATGGCTACACCTTC.

The J gene is TRBJ1-2, the V gene TRBV7-2; tentative D call: TRBD1 (5 bases). The CDR3 runs to 13 residues. Trimming removed 5 bases from V and 2 bases from J, with 9 bases in between. Per the germline V gene, CDR1 is SGHTA and CDR2 is FQGNSA. The CDR3 sequence is CASSQDKNYGYTF. The CDR3 nucleotides read TGTGCCAGCAGCCAGGACAAAAACTATGGCTACACCTTC.

The chain couples TRBV6-5 to TRBJ2-2; TRBD1 matches at 8 bases. The CDR3 spans 15 residues. The trim removed 8 bases at V and 4 bases at J, leaving 9 bases unmatched. In germline, CDR1 is MNHEY, CDR2 SVGAGI. This CDR3 reads CASSGRQGSTGELFF. The CDR3 DNA reads TGTGCCAGCTCCGGCCGACAGGGGAGCACCGGGGAGCTGTTTTTT.

As DNA, the CDR3 is TGTGCCAGCACTACCGGGGGTAATGAGCAGTTCTTC. As protein: CASTTGGNEQFF. The rearrangement uses TRBV7-2 and TRBJ2-1; maybe TRBD2 (6 bases). This CDR3 has 12 amino acids. CDR1 is SGHTA and CDR2 is FQGNSA in the germline V gene. V shed 7 bases and J shed 7 bases, with 11 bases lying between them.

A few counts support this clone. This chain uses TRBV6-5 with TRBJ1-5; D is possibly TRBD1 (5 bases). CDR3 length equals 15 residues. CDR1 is MNHEY and CDR2 is SVGAGI in the germline V gene. Between the trimmed V and J ends, which lost 5 bases and 3 bases, there was a span of 14 bases. Here the CDR3 reads CASSPGIGANQPQHF. The CDR3 bases are TGTGCCAGCAGTCCTGGAATTGGGGCCAATCAGCCCCAGCATTTT.

This rearrangement joins TRBV9 to TRBJ2-7; 7 nucleotides align to TRBD2. Germline V gene data show CDR1 as SGDLS and CDR2 as YYNGEE. The CDR3 loop spans 14 amino acids. With 0 bases clipped from V and 2 bases from J, the junction kept 2 bases outside the gene matches. The CDR3 here is CASSVGEGPYEQYF. The CDR3 nucleotides are TGTGCCAGCAGCGTAGGGGAGGGACCCTACGAGCAGTACTTC.

The V call is TRBV2, the J call TRBJ1-5; 8 nucleotides align to TRBD1. The CDR3 contains 14 residues. Germline CDR1 reads SNHLY; CDR2 reads FYNNEI. Germline trimming cut 6 bases from V and 6 bases from J; bases unmatched to any gene: 7. CDR3 DNA: TGTGCCAGCAGGACAGGGGAGATTAGTCAGCCCCAGCATTTT. Translated, it gives CASRTGEISQPQHF.

The sample holds a few counts of this clone. CDR3 protein: CASSWTGEETQYF. The CDR3, as DNA: TGTGCCAGCTCGTGGACAGGGGAAGAGACCCAGTACTTC. The chain employs TRBV18 and TRBJ2-5; 9 nucleotides agree with TRBD1. CDR1 and CDR2 (germline): KGHSH, LQKENI. Trimming cost V 6 bases and J 3 bases; bases outside gene matches: 2. The CDR3 is 13 residues long. Filled out from reference TRBV18 and TRBJ2-5, the complete variable domain reads NAGVMQNPRHLVRRRGQEARLRCSPMKGHSHVYWYRQLPEEGLKFMVYLQKENIIDESGMPKERFSAEFPKEGPSILRIQQVVRGDSAAYFCASSWTGEETQYFGPGTRLLVL.